Below, 23 T cell receptor beta chains from the same sample are listed, as sequenced in a study of CD8 T cells in ankylosing spondylitis. TCRdb reanalysed the 5' RACE reads using MiXCR and keeps one entry per CDR3 protein. This sample has under 200,000 distinct CDR3 sequences, with about 9.9% found just once. The sequencing input was blood, either unsorted or a sorted T cell fraction (not recorded which). The receptors were gathered from a male donor with ankylosing spondylitis or in good health (not recorded which).

This clonotype was picked up many times. The genes are TRBV10-3 and TRBJ2-7, with a tentative D call TRBD1 (5 bases). Trimming cost V 4 bases and J 2 bases, with 12 bases left between them. Germline CDR1 and CDR2: ENHRY and SYGVKD. CDR3 length: 14 residues. The CDR3 coding sequence is TGTGCCATCAGTGGCAGACAGAGCCCCTACGAGCAGTACTTC. Protein: CAISGRQSPYEQYF.

In its sample, this clonotype was seen many times. V and J are TRBV20-1 and TRBJ2-3; 8 bases fit TRBD2. V lost 1 base, J lost 6 bases, and 12 bases stayed unmatched. This CDR3 region has 16 residues. Germline CDR1 and CDR2: DFQATT and SNEGSKA (reference sequence). In nucleotides, the CDR3 is TGCAGTGCTAGAGCCCCCGGGACTAGAACCGCGGATACGCAGTATTTT. Its translation: CSARAPGTRTADTQYF.

This clonotype was seen repeatedly, ten times or more. This chain connects TRBV20-1 to TRBJ2-2, with no clear D. The CDR3 spans 14 residues. V was shortened by 2 bases and J by 0 bases, with 7 bases between the two germline ends. CDR1 is DFQATT, CDR2 SNEGSKA, per germline (reference sequence). The CDR3 is CSARRLANTGELFF. CDR3 sequence (DNA): TGCAGTGCTAGAAGGCTAGCGAACACCGGGGAGCTGTTTTTT.

This clonotype was recorded many times. The rearrangement joins TRBV5-1 to TRBJ1-1; D unclear. Trimming took 3 bases from V and 0 from J, leaving 18 bases between them. This CDR3 comprises 17 residues. CDR1 is SGHRS and CDR2 is YFSETQ in the germline V gene. CDR3 residues: CASSYPGRETLNTEAFF. Here the CDR3 DNA reads TGCGCCAGCAGCTACCCTGGGAGGGAAACCTTGAACACTGAAGCTTTCTTT.

This clonotype has just a few counts. This chain joins TRBV29-1 and TRBJ2-7; the D gene is possibly TRBD2 (5 bases). Germline V gene data show CDR1 as SQVTM and CDR2 as ANQGSEA. Trimming pared 5 bases from V and 2 bases from J, leaving 10 bases between. The CDR3 has 12 residues. The CDR3 sequence: CSVLEGTYEQYF. The CDR3 DNA sequence: TGCAGCGTTTTAGAGGGAACCTACGAGCAGTACTTC.

This clonotype was picked up many times. The chain is built from TRBV6-1 and TRBJ1-2; the D gene is possibly TRBD1 (6 bases). Germline CDR1 reads MNHNS; CDR2 reads SASEGT. CDR3 length: 12 amino acids. Trimming stripped 6 bases from V and 4 bases from J, with 9 bases between. The CDR3 DNA reads as TGTGCCAGCAGCCGGGACACCTATGGCTACACCTTC. This translates into CASSRDTYGYTF.

This clonotype was counted many times. V usage is TRBV5-1 and J usage is TRBJ1-2, with D unresolved. The CDR3 has 12 residues. Trimming left V 4 bases short and J 6 bases short, with 10 bases between. The germline V gene encodes CDR1 SGHRS and CDR2 YFSETQ. CDR3 nucleotides: TGCGCCAGCAGCCCCACAGCCAATGGCTACACCTTC. Translated: CASSPTANGYTF. The whole variable domain, remainder taken from reference TRBV5-1 and TRBJ1-2, is KAGVTQTPRYLIKTRGQQVTLSCSPISGHRSVSWYQQTPGQGLQFLFEYFSETQRNKGNFPGRFSGRQFSNSRSEMNVSTLELGDSALYLCASSPTANGYTFGSGTRLTVV.

On this clonotype: This sequence may be a read error, since a much larger clone differs from it by one base. The chain carries TRBV20-1 and TRBJ1-5; D is unclear. Germline V gives CDR1 DFQATT, CDR2 SNEGSKA (reference sequence). The CDR3 runs 14 residues. CDR3 sequence: CSAHSWNSNQPRHF. DNA for the CDR3: TGCAGTGCTCACAGCTGGAATAGCAATCAGCCCCGGCATTTT.

This clonotype was counted ten times or more. The chain joins TRBV11-2 to TRBJ2-4; TRBD1 might be the D (6 bases). The CDR3 is 13 residues long. The V and J ends lost 1 base and 9 bases respectively, with 10 bases between them. Germline assignment: CDR1 SGHAT and CDR2 FQNNGV. CDR3 bases: TGTGCCAGCAGCTTAGGTGGGGGCGGCATTCAGTACTTC. Residues: CASSLGGGGIQYF.

This clonotype was found many times. This rearrangement joins TRBV15 to TRBJ2-7; TRBD1 matches 8 bases. Unmatched junction bases numbered 2, after V lost 1 base and J lost 0 bases. Looked up from germline, CDR1 is LNHNV and CDR2 is YYDKDF (reference sequence). The CDR3 sequence is 15 residues long. CDR3 amino acids: CATSRGQGLSYEQYF. CDR3 nucleotides: TGTGCCACCAGCAGAGGACAGGGGCTCTCCTACGAGCAGTACTTC.

The sample holds a few counts of this clonotype. The V and J genes are TRBV6-1 and TRBJ2-1, with TRBD2 identical over 8 bases. Germline V CDR1 and CDR2: MNHNS, SASEGT. The CDR3 runs to 16 residues. With V trimmed by 6 bases and J by 4 bases, 11 bases remained unmatched. CDR3 protein: CASSPVRGGLYNEQFF. CDR3 sequence (DNA): TGTGCCAGCAGCCCCGTTCGGGGGGGCCTGTACAATGAGCAGTTCTTC.

This clonotype was observed at least ten times. V usage is TRBV10-2 and J usage is TRBJ1-2, with 10 nucleotides matching TRBD1. J was trimmed by 2 bases and V by 3 bases; bases with no gene match: 3. This CDR3 is built from 15 residues. The germline V gene has CDR1 WSHSY and CDR2 SAAADI. CDR3 coding DNA: TGCGCCAGCAGTGACCCGACAGGGGGCAACTATGGCTACACCTTC. Its protein is CASSDPTGGNYGYTF.

The V gene is TRBV7-2, the J gene TRBJ1-6; 9 nucleotides agree with TRBD1. The germline V gene encodes CDR1 SGHTA and CDR2 FQGNSA. Unmatched junction bases numbered 7, after V lost 1 base and J lost 6 bases. The CDR3 totals 17 residues. The CDR3 bases are TGTGCCAGCAGCTTAGTTTCGGCGGACAGGGGTAATTCACCCCTCCACTTT. Protein: CASSLVSADRGNSPLHF.

This clonotype was counted ten times or more. V usage is TRBV5-1 and J usage is TRBJ1-5; D is undetermined. The germline CDR1 and CDR2 sequences are SGHRS and YFSETQ. The CDR3 contains 15 residues. The germline V and J ends were trimmed by 0 bases and 0 bases, with 7 bases remaining between them. The CDR3 loop reads CASSLGGVSNQPQHF. The CDR3 DNA is TGCGCCAGCAGCTTGGGGGGAGTTAGCAATCAGCCCCAGCATTTT.

In regard to this clonotype: Just one base apart from a much larger clone, this may be a read error. This rearrangement joins TRBV5-1 to TRBJ2-7; D not resolved. The germline gives CDR1 SGHRS, CDR2 YFSETQ. The CDR3 loop spans 13 amino acids. The CDR3: CASSATQSYGQYF. For the CDR3, the DNA is TGCGCCAGCAGCGCGACGCAGTCCTACGGGCAGTACTTC. The whole variable domain, remainder taken from reference TRBV5-1 and TRBJ2-7, is KAGVTQTPRYLIKTRGQQVTLSCSPISGHRSVSWYQQTPGQGLQFLFEYFSETQRNKGNFPGRFSGRQFSNSRSEMNVSTLELGDSALYLCASSATQSYGQYFGPGTRLTVT.

This clonotype has at least ten counts. V usage is TRBV12-3 or TRBV12-4 and J usage is TRBJ2-7; weak D call: TRBD1 (6 bases). The CDR3 spans 14 residues. Trimming removed 7 bases at V and 7 bases at J, with 20 bases between. CDR3 bases: TGTGCCAGCACCCTGGGGGCAGCGACGGGGGAGCAGTACTTC. Translated, it gives CASTLGAATGEQYF.

The chain combines TRBV28 with TRBJ1-3; tentatively, D is TRBD1 (5 bases). The CDR3 sequence is 16 residues long. Between the trimmed V and J ends, which lost 2 bases and 0 bases, there was a span of 11 bases. CDR1 and CDR2 from the germline V gene are MDHEN and SYDVKM. In DNA form, the CDR3 reads TGTGCCAGCAGTTTAGCGGGGCCGTACTCTGGAAACACCATATATTTT. This translates into CASSLAGPYSGNTIYF.

There are many counts of this clonotype. The chain uses TRBV27 and TRBJ2-1; D is perhaps TRBD2 (6 bases). In germline, CDR1 is MNHEY, CDR2 SMNVEV (reference sequence). The CDR3 has 14 amino acids. Between the trimmed V and J ends, which lost 5 bases and 9 bases, there was a span of 17 bases. DNA for the CDR3: TGTGCCAGCAGTCCCTGGGGTAGCGGAACTGAGCAGTTCTTC. It encodes CASSPWGSGTEQFF.

This clonotype was seen many times. The chain combines TRBV20-1 with TRBJ1-2; no reliable D call. This CDR3 is 15 amino acids long. The V end lost 3 bases, the J end lost 4 bases, and 18 bases lay between the germline ends. Germline V lookup: CDR1 DFQATT, CDR2 SNEGSKA (reference sequence). CDR3 amino acids: CSASPPQAFGYGYTF. The CDR3 DNA reads as TGCAGTGCTAGCCCGCCTCAGGCTTTCGGCTATGGCTACACCTTC.

This clonotype came up many times. The chain joins TRBV29-1 to TRBJ2-2; 8 bases are shared with TRBD2. This CDR3 has 17 residues. Germline CDR1 SQVTM, CDR2 ANQGSEA. Trimming cost V 4 bases and J 0 bases; bases outside gene matches: 10. The CDR3 sequence is CSVGGRSGEPNTGELFF. The CDR3 DNA is TGCAGCGTTGGCGGGAGGAGCGGGGAACCGAACACCGGGGAGCTGTTTTTT.

This clonotype was recorded many times. The chain combines TRBV15 with TRBJ1-2, with D tentatively TRBD1 (6 bases). The V gene's germline CDR1 is LNHNV and CDR2 YYDKDF (reference sequence). V dropped 5 bases and J dropped 3 bases, with 13 bases sitting between them. The CDR3 has 14 residues. DNA of the CDR3: TGTGCCACCAGCCTCGCTGGGGGCCACTATGGCTACACCTTC. Residues: CATSLAGGHYGYTF.

This clonotype was detected only a few times. The CDR3 DNA is TGTGCCAGCAGGTCAAAAAATGCGGGAGACGACTACAATGAGCAGTTCTTC. Translated, it gives CASRSKNAGDDYNEQFF. The genes are TRBV7-9 and TRBJ2-1; TRBD2 agrees at 7 bases. Germline CDR1 SEHNR, CDR2 FQNEAQ (reference sequence). J gave up 3 bases and V 6 bases, and 14 bases lay outside the gene matches. The CDR3 runs 17 residues.

This clonotype was seen more than once but under ten times. The chain has TRBV14 and TRBJ1-1, with a possible D match to TRBD1 (6 bases). Germline CDR1 reads SGHDN; CDR2 reads FVKESK. The CDR3 contains 15 residues. V lost 1 base to trimming and J lost 4 bases, with 13 bases between them. The DNA for the CDR3 is TGTGCCAGCAGCCAAGCTTCGACAGGACTCACTGAAGCTTTCTTT. This sequence encodes CASSQASTGLTEAFF.